This T cell receptor beta chain was identified in a study of CD8+ T cells in alopecia areata. Study-level results: Alphabeta T cells residing in normal skin are also sequenced in scalp samples.

This clone was seen only a few times. The antigen is not known. RNA was extracted and reverse transcribed into cDNA as the sequencing template. Some clones are missing from TCRdb's copy, which holds only in-frame ones; the method was immunoSEQ multiplex PCR. The sample includes roughly 250,000 clones, 67% seen only once; the top ten take approximately 1.2%. Trimming removed 6 bases from V and 8 bases from J, with 13 bases in between. The CDR3 has 13 residues. Germline values: CDR1 MNHNY, CDR2 SVGAGI (reference sequence). The V call is TRBV6-6, the J call TRBJ2-2; D ambiguous. Here the sequenced sample was CD4+ T cells sorted from blood, taken at week 0. The TCR sequence derives from a human donor with alopecia areata. CDR3 DNA sequence: TGTGCCAGCAGCCCGGTGGGGATAGGGGAGCTGTTTTTT. It specifies CASSPVGIGELFF.